Below, 5 T cell receptor beta chains from the same sample are listed, as sequenced in a study. In TCRdb, the 5' RACE reads were re-called with MiXCR into one record per CDR3 protein. Among 10,000 to 15,000 distinct CDR3 sequences listed, about 25% were seen once. Sample: naive CD4+ T cells sorted from blood. Indicated subset: naive CD4+ T cells, CD4+CD45RA+CD25-. The source is a female donor with breast cancer.

This clonotype has ten or more counts. CDR3 nucleotide sequence: TGCGCCAGCAGCTCGGGACCCCGACACGAGCAGTACTTC. Protein product: CASSSGPRHEQYF. The rearrangement uses TRBV5-1 and TRBJ2-7, with D perhaps TRBD1 or TRBD2 (5 bases each). Germline CDR1 and CDR2: SGHRS and YFSETQ. The CDR3 has 13 amino acids. V gave up 3 bases and J gave up 5 bases, with 12 bases separating them.

This clonotype was detected many times. V gene TRBV5-1 combines with J gene TRBJ1-1, with a tentative D call TRBD1 (6 bases). The CDR3 is 15 amino acids. Germline-derived CDR1 and CDR2 are SGHRS and YFSETQ. V lost 4 bases to trimming and J lost 2 bases, with 15 bases between them. This chain's CDR3 is CASSMGGQLNTEAFF. The CDR3, as DNA: TGCGCCAGCAGCATGGGAGGACAGTTAAACACTGAAGCTTTCTTT.

This clonotype was counted many times. The chain employs TRBV7-6 and TRBJ1-5; the D gene is possibly TRBD1 (5 bases). V lost 0 bases and J lost 7, with 7 bases in between. The CDR3 is 13 residues long. Germline CDR1 is SGHVS and CDR2 is FNYEAQ. CDR3 residues: CASSLARGQPQHF. CDR3 nucleotide sequence: TGTGCCAGCAGCTTAGCGAGGGGACAGCCCCAGCATTTT. Based on the CDR3 plus reference TRBV7-6 and TRBJ1-5, the full variable domain is GAGVSQSPRYKVTKRGQDVALRCDPISGHVSLYWYRQALGQGPEFLTYFNYEAQQDKSGLPNDRFSAERPEGSISTLTIQRTEQRDSAMYRCASSLARGQPQHFGDGTRLSIL.

The chain uses TRBV20-1 and TRBJ2-1; 9 nucleotides match TRBD1. V shed 3 bases, J shed 5 bases, and the junction held 5 bases outside the gene matches. The CDR3 sequence is 14 residues long. Germline V CDR1 and CDR2: DFQATT, SNEGSKA (reference sequence). The CDR3: CSASTGTGNNEQFF. The CDR3 nucleotides are TGCAGTGCTAGTACCGGGACAGGGAACAATGAGCAGTTCTTC.

This clonotype is medium-sized within its sample. The gene calls are TRBV11-2 and TRBJ2-2; 9 bases match TRBD2. The CDR3 length is 17 residues. Trimming took 0 bases from V and 6 from J; bases not matched to a gene: 8. Germline loops: CDR1 SGHAT, CDR2 FQNNGV. CDR3 protein: CASSLEPGLARAGELFF. The CDR3, as DNA: TGTGCCAGCAGCTTAGAGCCGGGACTAGCAAGGGCCGGGGAGCTGTTTTTT.